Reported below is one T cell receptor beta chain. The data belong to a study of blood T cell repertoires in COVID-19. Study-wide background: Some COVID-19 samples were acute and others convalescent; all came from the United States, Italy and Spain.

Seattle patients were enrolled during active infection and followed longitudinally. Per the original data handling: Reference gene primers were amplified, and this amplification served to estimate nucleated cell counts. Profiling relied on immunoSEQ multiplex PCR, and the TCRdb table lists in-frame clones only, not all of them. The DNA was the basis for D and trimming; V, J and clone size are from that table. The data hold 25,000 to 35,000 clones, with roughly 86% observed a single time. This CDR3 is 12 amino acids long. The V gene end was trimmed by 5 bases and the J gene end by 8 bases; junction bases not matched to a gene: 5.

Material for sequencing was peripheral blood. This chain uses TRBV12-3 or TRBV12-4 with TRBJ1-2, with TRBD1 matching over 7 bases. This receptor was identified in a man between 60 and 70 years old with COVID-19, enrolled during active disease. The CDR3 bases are TGTGCCAGCAGTGCCGGGACAGAAGGCTACACCTTC. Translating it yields CASSAGTEGYTF.